The TCR beta chain described here comes from a study of blood T cell repertoires in COVID-19. Whole-study context: T cells, B-cell-depleted T cells, or PBMCs provided the cDNA or gDNA that served as material.

Original analysis: Scientists estimated how many nucleated cells there were by amplifying reference gene primers. This table comes from immunoSEQ multiplex PCR, and its TCRdb copy is limited to in-frame clones, with some not included. The V and J calls and clone size are taken from that table; D and trimming were inferred from the DNA. The data show about 380,000 clones, 81% seen once. The V gene lost 0 bases and the J gene lost 0 bases, with 9 bases spanning the gap. This CDR3 region has 17 residues. Germline CDR1 reads LNHNV; CDR2 reads YYDKDF (reference sequence). The TCR sequence derives from a human donor with acute or convalescent COVID-19. The donor label of this sample is uncertain. The V call is TRBV15, the J call TRBJ2-6; unclear D gene. Sequencing was carried out using peripheral blood. This chain's CDR3 is CATSRDPISSGANVLTF. In DNA, the CDR3 is TGTGCCACCAGCAGAGATCCGATCAGCTCTGGGGCCAACGTCCTGACTTTC.